The 16 T cell receptor beta chains below all came from one sample that was sequenced in a study of CD8 T cells in ankylosing spondylitis. General study results and limits: What appeared characteristic of ankylosing spondylitis blood was a TCR beta motif of fewer than ten highly homologous variants.

TCRdb reprocessed the 5' RACE reads with MiXCR, giving one entry per CDR3 protein. The sample holds roughly 440,000 distinct CDR3 sequences; about a sixth are singletons and the top ten take about 0.94%. These receptors have no identified antigens. Sequencing used blood, either unsorted or a sorted T cell fraction (not recorded which). The receptors shown here come from a male donor with ankylosing spondylitis.

This clonotype has just a few counts. The rearrangement joins TRBV7-9 to TRBJ2-2; 8 nucleotides match TRBD2. The germline gives CDR1 SEHNR, CDR2 FQNEAQ (reference sequence). This CDR3 has 16 residues. V shed 2 bases, J shed 4 bases, and the junction held 6 bases outside the gene matches. In nucleotides, the CDR3 is TGTGCCAGCAGCTTATGGCCGGGGGGGATCACCGGGGAGCTGTTTTTT. Protein sequence: CASSLWPGGITGELFF. Full variable domain (rest looked up from reference TRBV7-9 and TRBJ2-2): DTGVSQNPRHKITKRGQNVTFRCDPISEHNRLYWYRQTLGQGPEFLTYFQNEAQLEKSRLLSDRFSAERPKGSFSTLEIQRTEQGDSAMYLCASSLWPGGITGELFFGEGSRLTVL.

CDR3 region: CASSGVTWGNSPLHF. The CDR3 region has the DNA TGTGCCAGCAGTGGAGTGACATGGGGTAATTCACCCCTCCACTTT. This rearrangement joins TRBV2 to TRBJ1-6, with D uncertain. This CDR3 contains 15 residues. V was pared by 4 bases and J by 6 bases, with 13 bases between. Germline CDR1 reads SNHLY; CDR2 reads FYNNEI.

The CDR3 sequence: CASSPLGQGYNEQFF. For the CDR3, the DNA is TGTGCCAGCAGCCCTTTAGGACAGGGTTACAATGAGCAGTTCTTC. The V gene is TRBV7-2, the J gene TRBJ2-1, with TRBD1 identical over 8 bases. Germline trimming cut 5 bases from V and 4 bases from J; bases unmatched to any gene: 7. The V gene's germline CDR1 is SGHTA and CDR2 FQGNSA. The length of the CDR3 is 15 residues.

A few counts support this clonotype. The chain is built from TRBV5-1 and TRBJ1-2; D is perhaps TRBD1 (6 bases). V lost 3 bases and J 5 bases, leaving 11 bases between the germline ends. Germline loops: CDR1 SGHRS, CDR2 YFSETQ. The CDR3 sequence is 13 residues long. For the CDR3, the DNA is TGCGCCAGCAGCTATGAGGGGGAATATGGCTACACCTTC. The encoded protein is CASSYEGEYGYTF.

This rearrangement joins TRBV24-1 to TRBJ2-2; 8 nucleotides align to TRBD1. Germline V gives CDR1 KGHDR, CDR2 SFDVKD. V lost 9 bases, J lost 6 bases, and 5 bases stayed unmatched. The CDR3 loop spans 13 amino acids. The CDR3 sequence is CATRTGSAGELFF. Here the CDR3 DNA reads TGTGCCACCCGGACAGGGTCGGCCGGGGAGCTGTTTTTT.

The chain carries TRBV24-1 and TRBJ2-3; no clear D gene. The CDR3 contains 16 residues. The V end was cut by 2 bases, the J end by 2 bases, with 13 bases between. Germline CDR1 is KGHDR and CDR2 is SFDVKD. Here the CDR3 DNA reads TGTGCCACCAGTGATTCTGGGCGAAGGGTCACAGATACGCAGTATTTT. Translated, it gives CATSDSGRRVTDTQYF.

The chain is built from TRBV5-1 and TRBJ2-5; D might be TRBD1 (5 bases). With 1 base removed from V and 2 bases from J, the gap between germline ends came to 12 bases. Germline V lookup: CDR1 SGHRS, CDR2 YFSETQ. The CDR3 has 15 residues. CDR3 DNA: TGCGCCAGCAGCTTGTCGGGCAGGGTACAAGAGACCCAGTACTTC. Protein sequence: CASSLSGRVQETQYF.

CDR3 region: CASSQGSSAGNTIYF. DNA for the CDR3: TGTGCCAGCAGCCAAGGCAGCTCGGCTGGAAACACCATATATTTT. The chain links TRBV3-1 to TRBJ1-3; unclear D gene. There are 15 residues in the CDR3. V was clipped by 1 base and J by 2 bases, with 9 bases between them. From germline, CDR1 is LGHDT and CDR2 YNNKEL (reference sequence).

This clonotype occurred a few times. The V call is TRBV10-3, the J call TRBJ1-2; the D gene is possibly TRBD1 (5 bases). Germline V CDR1 and CDR2: ENHRY, SYGVKD. The CDR3 is 15 amino acids. Trimming stripped 6 bases from V and 2 bases from J, with 16 bases between. As DNA, the CDR3 is TGTGCCATCAGGGGGCCCCTCAAAGGGAACTATGGCTACACCTTC. Residues: CAIRGPLKGNYGYTF.

The table lists this clonotype with a few counts. This chain uses TRBV6-1 with TRBJ2-5, with TRBD1 as a possible D gene (5 bases). CDR3 length: 14 residues. The ends were cut back, 6 bases at V and 4 bases at J, with 15 bases in the middle. The germline V gene encodes CDR1 MNHNS and CDR2 SASEGT. CDR3 coding DNA: TGTGCCAGCAGCTCCCGATGGGGCGGAGAGACCCAGTACTTC. This encodes CASSSRWGGETQYF.

This clonotype was counted between two and nine times. The chain uses TRBV13 and TRBJ1-2; D is unclear. This CDR3 is built from 16 residues. Per germline, CDR1 PRHDT and CDR2 FYEKMQ (reference sequence). Trimming took off 1 base at V and 0 bases at J, with 12 bases between the two ends. The DNA for the CDR3 is TGTGCCAGCAGCTTAGAAACCGTCAAAGCTAACTATGGCTACACCTTC. Translated: CASSLETVKANYGYTF.

The chain is built from TRBV20-1 and TRBJ2-3; D is unclear. The CDR3 sequence is 12 residues long. Germline V lookup: CDR1 DFQATT, CDR2 SNEGSKA (reference sequence). Between the trimmed V and J ends, which lost 5 bases and 5 bases, there was a span of 11 bases. CDR3 amino acids: CSARGHQDTQYF. In DNA, the CDR3 is TGCAGTGCTCGTGGGCATCAAGATACGCAGTATTTT.

This clonotype has only a few counts. The CDR3 nucleotides are TGCAGTGCTAGTACGGGGGAGGCCTACAATGAGCAGTTCTTC. Its translation is CSASTGEAYNEQFF. This chain uses TRBV20-1 with TRBJ2-1, with D possibly TRBD2 on 6 matching bases. The CDR3 length is 14 residues. The V and J ends lost 3 bases and 2 bases respectively, with 11 bases between them. Germline loops: CDR1 DFQATT, CDR2 SNEGSKA (reference sequence).

This clonotype has only a few counts. The chain employs TRBV6-1 and TRBJ1-1; D gene ambiguous. The CDR3 runs to 14 residues. Deletions cut 5 bases from V and 1 base from J, with 11 bases between. Germline assignment: CDR1 MNHNS and CDR2 SASEGT. The DNA for the CDR3 is TGTGCCAGCAGTCCTCTTGGGAGGAACACTGAAGCTTTCTTT. Protein: CASSPLGRNTEAFF.

This clonotype was counted only a few times. This chain links TRBV7-3 with TRBJ2-2; 12 bases agree with TRBD2. Trimming removed 5 bases from V and 4 bases from J; junction bases left unmatched: 5. The length of the CDR3 is 16 residues. Germline V CDR1 and CDR2: SGHTA, FQGTGA. The CDR3 DNA reads as TGTGCCAGCAGCCCTAGCGGGAGGGCCAGCACCGGGGAGCTGTTTTTT. This gives the protein CASSPSGRASTGELFF. Variable domain in full (rest from reference TRBV7-3 and TRBJ2-2): GAGVSQTPSNKVTEKGKYVELRCDPISGHTALYWYRQSLGQGPEFLIYFQGTGAADDSGLPNDRFFAVRPEGSVSTLKIQRTERGDSAVYLCASSPSGRASTGELFFGEGSRLTVL.

This clonotype has a single count. The rearrangement links TRBV19 to TRBJ1-2; 7 positions match TRBD1. With V trimmed by 4 bases and J by 3 bases, 8 bases remained unmatched. Germline V CDR1 and CDR2: LNHDA, SQIVND (reference sequence). This CDR3 region has 15 residues. Written as DNA, the CDR3 is TGTGCCAGTAGTAGACCAAGGACAGGCGACTATGGCTACACCTTC. Protein sequence: CASSRPRTGDYGYTF.